The 13 T cell receptor beta chains below all came from one sample that was sequenced in a study of OX40 agonist ivuxolimab in advanced cancers. Assay: immunoSEQ multiplex PCR; the TCRdb copy retains only in-frame clones and omits some. In the table there are 70,000 or so clones, over 80% of which are singletons. The source material was CD4+ or CD8+ T cells sorted from blood, sampled in a trial of the OX40 agonist ivuxolimab. The receptors were gathered from an adult with an advanced solid tumor such as melanoma, head and neck, liver or kidney cancer.

Remarks on this clone: One end of the junction is discordant with germline, which a read error may explain. The chain couples TRBV11-1 to TRBJ1-2; the D gene is possibly TRBD1 (5 bases). Germline V gene sequence: CDR1 SGHAT, CDR2 FQDESV (reference sequence). The CDR3 is 17 amino acids. DNA of the CDR3: TGTGCCAGCGGCTTAGCGGCGCAGGGAGGCCCCTACTATGGCTACACCTTC. Translation gives CASGLAAQGGPYYGYTF.

V and J are TRBV2 and TRBJ1-5, with D perhaps TRBD1 (6 bases). Trimming removed 6 bases at V and 6 bases at J, with 12 bases between. Per the germline V gene, CDR1 is SNHLY and CDR2 is FYNNEI. There are 13 residues in the CDR3. The CDR3 sequence: CASRGGRSQPQHF. CDR3 nucleotides: TGTGCCAGCAGAGGGGGTCGGAGTCAGCCCCAGCATTTT.

The chain's CDR3 is CASSQHRGTEAFF. Here the CDR3 DNA reads TGCGCCAGCAGCCAGCACCGGGGCACTGAAGCTTTCTTT. The chain recombines TRBV4-3 with TRBJ1-1; D is unclear. This CDR3 comprises 13 residues. Germline CDR1 and CDR2: LGHNA and YSLEER. The germline V and J ends were trimmed by 3 bases and 4 bases, with 9 bases remaining between them.

The gene calls are TRBV19 and TRBJ1-2; D remains unclear. Deletions cut 3 bases from V and 0 bases from J, with 5 bases between. In germline, CDR1 is LNHDA, CDR2 SQIVND (reference sequence). There are 13 residues in the CDR3. The CDR3 loop is CASSMGSNYGYTF. The CDR3 DNA follows: TGTGCCAGTAGTATGGGATCTAACTATGGCTACACCTTC.

CDR3: CASGQSGTVHNEQFF. The CDR3, as DNA: TGTGCCAGCGGCCAATCCGGGACCGTACACAATGAGCAGTTCTTC. This chain uses TRBV7-3 with TRBJ2-1; D possibly matches TRBD1 or TRBD2 (5 bases each). CDR1 is SGHTA, CDR2 FQGTGA, per germline. CDR3 length: 15 residues. V lost 8 bases and J lost 5, with 19 bases in between.

The chain has TRBV15 and TRBJ1-5; 7 bases are a match to TRBD1. Germline-derived CDR1 and CDR2 are LNHNV and YYDKDF (reference sequence). The CDR3 runs to 19 residues. The V and J ends lost 0 bases and 0 bases, in that order; junction bases with no gene match: 11. This chain's CDR3 is CATSRDTGEGVYSNQPQHF. CDR3 DNA: TGTGCCACCAGCAGAGATACAGGGGAGGGGGTCTATAGCAATCAGCCCCAGCATTTT.

The chain carries TRBV18 and TRBJ2-3, with D hard to call. V was cut by 2 bases and J by 0 bases, with 6 bases left in between. The CDR3 totals 14 residues. CDR1 is KGHSH, CDR2 LQKENI, per germline. The CDR3 sequence: CASSPNFSTDTQYF. For the CDR3, the DNA is TGTGCCAGCTCACCAAATTTCAGCACAGATACGCAGTATTTT.

The chain joins TRBV9 to TRBJ2-5; TRBD2 agrees at 8 bases. The CDR3 is 16 amino acids. Germline V lookup: CDR1 SGDLS, CDR2 YYNGEE. Trimming removed 0 bases from V and 1 base from J; junction bases left unmatched: 5. CDR3 sequence (DNA): TGTGCCAGCAGCGTAGGTACTAGCGGATTCCAAGAGACCCAGTACTTC. This gives the protein CASSVGTSGFQETQYF. Supplemented by reference TRBV9 and TRBJ2-5, the full variable domain reads DSGVTQTPKHLITATGQRVTLRCSPRSGDLSVYWYQQSLDQGLQFLIQYYNGEERAKGNILERFSAQQFPDLHSELNLSSLELGDSALYFCASSVGTSGFQETQYFGPGTRLLVL.

In this sample, this clone turned up once. This chain uses TRBV7-3 with TRBJ2-1, with 9 bases fitting TRBD2. V shed 5 bases and J 2 bases; nucleotides not matched to a gene: 4. Germline lookup yields CDR1 SGHTA and CDR2 FQGTGA. The CDR3 runs 15 residues. CDR3 DNA sequence: TGTGCCAGCAGCGTTAGGACTAGCGCCTACAATGAGCAGTTCTTC. Translated, it gives CASSVRTSAYNEQFF.

This clone came up a few times. The chain uses TRBV7-2 and TRBJ1-5; TRBD1 aligns across 7 bases. In germline, CDR1 is SGHTA, CDR2 FQGNSA. The CDR3 has 18 amino acids. The V segment lost 5 bases and the J segment 2 bases; nucleotides outside the gene matches: 15. This CDR3 reads CASSPSAGAGGGNQPQHF. The CDR3 DNA reads TGTGCCAGCAGCCCTAGTGCGGGGGCAGGGGGAGGCAATCAGCCCCAGCATTTT.

The chain couples TRBV5-8 to TRBJ1-5; D is uncertain. Germline CDR1 and CDR2: SGHTS and YDEGEE. Trimming cost V 0 bases and J 4 bases, with 11 bases left between them. This CDR3 contains 15 residues. In DNA form, the CDR3 reads TGTGCCAGCAGCTTGGCCGTCCGTGTAAATCAGCCCCAGCATTTT. This codes for CASSLAVRVNQPQHF. Drawing the rest from reference TRBV5-8 and TRBJ1-5, the complete variable domain is EAGVTQSPTHLIKTRGQQATLRCSPISGHTSVYWYQQALGLGLQFLLWYDEGEERNRGNFPPRFSGRQFPNYSSELNVNALELEDSALYLCASSLAVRVNQPQHFGDGTRLSIL.

This clone was observed a few times. The V gene is TRBV11-2, the J gene TRBJ2-3; D remains unclear. The CDR3 contains 12 residues. V dropped 1 base and J dropped 4 bases, with 3 bases sitting between them. Germline assignment: CDR1 SGHAT and CDR2 FQNNGV. Here the CDR3 reads CASSLAADTQYF. CDR3 bases: TGTGCCAGCAGCTTAGCAGCAGATACGCAGTATTTT.

This chain joins TRBV10-3 and TRBJ1-1, with TRBD1 matching over 9 bases. J was trimmed by 5 bases and V by 6 bases; bases with no gene match: 7. The CDR3 length is 14 residues. Germline V gene lookup returns CDR1 ENHRY and CDR2 SYGVKD. Written as DNA, the CDR3 is TGTGCCATCAGAGACGACAGGGGGGGAACTGAAGCTTTCTTT. Its translation is CAIRDDRGGTEAFF.